The sequence of this T cell receptor (beta chain) was determined in a study of cytotoxic CD8 clonotypes in ibrutinib-treated CLL. Study background: Of the patients, over ten were relapsed/refractory, under 16 treatment-naive and about 17 IGHV unmutated. Study-level points and caveats: Higher clonality was seen at ibrutinib response and a return toward baseline at progression.

Note on this clone: Its antigen is currently unknown.

Assay: immunoSEQ multiplex PCR; the TCRdb copy retains only in-frame clones and omits some. The sample carries under 150,000 clones, 80% to 95% recorded once. CDR1 and CDR2 (germline): KGHSH, LQKENI. The CDR3 is made up of 13 amino acids. V was shortened by 8 bases and J by 4 bases, with 14 bases between the two germline ends. This rearrangement joins TRBV18 to TRBJ2-5; D uncertain. The source is a human donor with chronic lymphocytic leukemia. The sample in question was PBMCs, obtained after 12 months of ibrutinib treatment. DNA for the CDR3: TGTGCCAGCGCGCCGGGTGTAGGAGAGACCCAGTACTTC. Its protein is CASAPGVGETQYF.